The 9 T cell receptor beta chains given below trace back to one sample, sequenced in a study of graft-versus-host responses after intestinal transplantation. This table comes from immunoSEQ multiplex PCR, and its TCRdb copy is limited to in-frame clones, with some not included. The sample shows 95,000 or so clones, around nine tenths of them seen only once. This specimen consisted of PBMCs, obtained roughly 450 days after intestinal transplant. The receptors were sampled from a human patient who received an intestinal transplant, so some T cells may come from the graft donor.

The J gene is TRBJ1-1, the V gene TRBV7-3; the D is unclear. Trimming took 0 bases from V and 0 from J, leaving 8 bases between them. Per germline, CDR1 SGHTA and CDR2 FQGTGA. The CDR3 contains 15 residues. CDR3 nucleotides: TGTGCCAGCAGCTTAACCCCAGGAGTGAACACTGAAGCTTTCTTT. Residues: CASSLTPGVNTEAFF. Complete variable domain (other parts from reference TRBV7-3 and TRBJ1-1): GAGVSQTPSNKVTEKGKYVELRCDPISGHTALYWYRQSLGQGPEFLIYFQGTGAADDSGLPNDRFFAVRPEGSVSTLKIQRTERGDSAVYLCASSLTPGVNTEAFFGQGTRLTVV.

The J gene is TRBJ1-1, the V gene TRBV11-2, with a tentative D call TRBD1 (6 bases). The V end lost 3 bases, the J end lost 5 bases, and 10 bases lay between the germline ends. This CDR3 has 13 residues. Germline CDR1 and CDR2: SGHAT and FQNNGV. For the CDR3, the DNA is TGTGCCAGCAGCTTCCGAGGACAGACTGAAGCTTTCTTT. Residues: CASSFRGQTEAFF. Combining the CDR3 with reference TRBV11-2 and TRBJ1-1 gives the whole variable domain EAGVAQSPRYKIIEKRQSVAFWCNPISGHATLYWYQQILGQGPKLLIQFQNNGVVDDSQLPKDRFSAERLKGVDSTLKIQPAKLEDSAVYLCASSFRGQTEAFFGQGTRLTVV.

The genes are TRBV19 and TRBJ2-5; the D gene is possibly TRBD1 (5 bases). The CDR3 totals 15 residues. Trimming stripped 1 base from V and 3 bases from J, with 12 bases between. In germline, CDR1 is LNHDA, CDR2 SQIVND (reference sequence). The CDR3 DNA sequence: TGTGCCAGTAGTATAGGCGCCAGGGTAAAAGAGACCCAGTACTTC. It specifies CASSIGARVKETQYF.

This chain joins TRBV27 and TRBJ1-5; no clear D gene. With 6 bases removed from V and 2 bases from J, the gap between germline ends came to 14 bases. The CDR3 has 15 amino acids. Germline CDR1 MNHEY, CDR2 SMNVEV (reference sequence). The CDR3 loop is CASRRLVGGNQPQHF. CDR3 in DNA: TGTGCCAGCAGACGGCTCGTGGGAGGCAATCAGCCCCAGCATTTT.

This clone has only a few counts. This rearrangement joins TRBV6-6 to TRBJ1-1; no clear D gene. There are 15 residues in the CDR3. The V end was cut by 0 bases, the J end by 0 bases, with 8 bases between. Germline CDR1 and CDR2: MNHNY and SVGAGI (reference sequence). CDR3 protein: CASSYSGGMNTEAFF. CDR3 sequence (DNA): TGTGCCAGCAGTTACTCAGGAGGTATGAACACTGAAGCTTTCTTT.

J is TRBJ1-5 and V is TRBV10-3; weak D call: TRBD1 (5 bases). CDR3 length: 16 amino acids. V lost 0 bases to trimming and J lost 6 bases, with 15 bases between them. Per germline, CDR1 ENHRY and CDR2 SYGVKD. CDR3 loop: CAISESSGGVSQPQHF. CDR3 nucleotide sequence: TGTGCCATCAGTGAGTCCTCGGGAGGGGTGAGTCAGCCCCAGCATTTT.

This clone came up a few times. The J gene is TRBJ2-3, the V gene TRBV5-6; 8 positions match TRBD2. The CDR3 length is 15 residues. Germline loops: CDR1 SGHDT, CDR2 YYEEEE. V was clipped by 0 bases and J by 4 bases; unmatched bases: 4. CDR3 loop: CASSLVLAAPDTQYF. Written as DNA, the CDR3 is TGTGCCAGCAGCTTGGTACTAGCGGCCCCAGATACGCAGTATTTT.

The chain joins TRBV7-8 to TRBJ1-1; tentatively, D is TRBD1 (5 bases). CDR3 length: 15 amino acids. CDR1 is SGHVS and CDR2 is FQNEAQ in the germline V gene. The germline V and J ends were trimmed by 4 bases and 2 bases, with 14 bases remaining between them. DNA for the CDR3: TGTGCCAGCAGCTCCCGGGGCCCGATAAACACTGAAGCTTTCTTT. Translation gives CASSSRGPINTEAFF.

V usage is TRBV19 and J usage is TRBJ1-5; 8 nucleotides match TRBD1. Germline V lookup: CDR1 LNHDA, CDR2 SQIVND (reference sequence). This CDR3 region has 14 residues. Losses at the gene ends were 0 bases for V and 8 bases for J; bases not matched to a gene: 3. CDR3 sequence (DNA): TGTGCCAGTAGTATAGAGTACAGGGGGAAGCCCCAGCATTTT. Translation gives CASSIEYRGKPQHF.